Reported below is one T cell receptor (beta chain). Both 60 Vbeta primers and 13 Jbeta primers went into the PCR. Clones were sequenced by immunoSEQ multiplex PCR, and TCRdb holds only the in-frame ones, with some missing. There are about 140,000 clones in the sample; 80% occur only once, and roughly 4.7% lies in the top ten. This CDR3 has 11 amino acids. Germline lookup yields CDR1 DFQATT and CDR2 SNEGSKA (reference sequence). These data come from a study of cytomegalovirus exposure and HLA in healthy donors. This chain joins TRBV20-1 and TRBJ2-7; 9 nucleotides line up with TRBD1. The clonotype originates from a male donor in good health and CMV-seronegative. The sequencing sample was made of PBMCs. CDR3 bases: TGCAGAGCACAGGGGGCGAGCGAGCAGTACTTC. The encoded protein is CRAQGASEQYF.